The present T cell receptor (beta chain) was sequenced within a study of human T cells and chemical hapten exposure. At the level of the study: Per-sample variation in TCR yield stemmed mainly from small pooled library volume differences. The study, taken as a whole, reports: Sensitization with DPC brought no change to TCRs above 1 in 1000 in frequency.

The library tagged each cDNA molecule with unique molecular identifiers. Original methodology: Samples contained a median of 95,638 TCRs, with a range of roughly 20,000 to 690,600. A single record per CDR3 protein comes from TCRdb applying MiXCR to the 5' RACE reads. None of the V and J calls come from the authors' own analysis; TCRdb made them. This sample has about 140,000 distinct CDR3 sequences, with roughly 4% found just once. The CDR3 sequence is 15 residues long. The V segment lost 3 bases and the J segment 1 base; nucleotides outside the gene matches: 6. CDR1 is SEHNR and CDR2 is FQNEAQ in the germline V gene (reference sequence). Unfractionated whole blood was the source of the extracted total RNA. Many counts were recorded for this clonotype. Its cognate antigen is unknown.

The sequence was collected from a female donor in good health. V usage is TRBV7-9 and J usage is TRBJ2-7; 7 nucleotides match TRBD1. CDR3 sequence: CASSFRTGVSYEQYF. For the CDR3, the DNA is TGTGCCAGCAGCTTCCGGACAGGCGTATCCTACGAGCAGTACTTC.